One sample yielded the 18 T cell receptor beta chains listed below, sequenced in a study of Tregs in tolerant kidney transplant recipients. Here immunoSEQ multiplex PCR was the method, and the copy in TCRdb shows in-frame clones only, minus some. Here the sample spans approximately 65,000 clones, 80% to 85% being singletons. The sequencing sample was made of CD4+ T cells from blood. The receptors originated from a human donor in good health.

The chain employs TRBV7-2 and TRBJ2-2; D is undetermined. Deletions cut 4 bases from V and 2 bases from J, with 11 bases between. The CDR3 has 15 residues. Germline CDR1 reads SGHTA; CDR2 reads FQGNSA. The CDR3 coding sequence is TGTGCCAGCAGCTCAAGGACCAGAAACACCGGGGAGCTGTTTTTT. Amino acids: CASSSRTRNTGELFF.

The chain couples TRBV6-1 to TRBJ1-6, with D possibly TRBD1 on 5 matching bases. The CDR3 is 11 residues long. V shed 9 bases and J shed 7 bases, with 7 bases lying between them. Germline loops: CDR1 MNHNS, CDR2 SASEGT. The CDR3 DNA reads as TGTGCCAGGGGGGACAATTCACCCCTCCACTTT. Its translation: CARGDNSPLHF.

This clone was counted a single time. The genes are TRBV18 and TRBJ2-4, with 8 bases that match TRBD1. The germline gives CDR1 KGHSH, CDR2 LQKENI. The trim removed 3 bases at V and 5 bases at J, leaving 3 bases unmatched. The CDR3 runs 14 residues. The DNA for the CDR3 is TGTGCCAGCTCACCCGACAGGGGCGAAAACATTCAGTACTTC. Translated: CASSPDRGENIQYF.

The chain joins TRBV6-6 to TRBJ2-7; D remains unclear. CDR3 length: 11 amino acids. Per the germline V gene, CDR1 is MNHNY and CDR2 is SVGAGI (reference sequence). The V and J ends lost 11 bases and 3 bases respectively, with 11 bases between them. This chain's CDR3 is CAPRAIYEQYF. The CDR3 bases are TGTGCCCCCCGGGCCATCTACGAGCAGTACTTC.

The chain has TRBV15 and TRBJ1-2; D ambiguous. Trimming shortened V by 0 bases and J by 6 bases, and 5 bases separated the two germline ends. Germline V CDR1 and CDR2: LNHNV, YYDKDF (reference sequence). The CDR3 has 12 amino acids. CDR3 sequence (DNA): TGTGCCACCAGCAGAGATCGGGATGGCTACACCTTC. It translates to CATSRDRDGYTF.

This rearrangement joins TRBV2 to TRBJ2-4; 9 bases line up with TRBD1. V trimming: 5 bases; J trimming: 7 bases; junction bases outside the gene matches: 12. CDR1 is SNHLY, CDR2 FYNNEI, per germline. The CDR3 is 16 amino acids. CDR3 coding DNA: TGTGCCAGCAGTACTTTCCCGGGACAGGGTCTTAACATTCAGTACTTC. It translates to CASSTFPGQGLNIQYF.

The chain combines TRBV5-4 with TRBJ1-1; tentatively, D is TRBD1 (5 bases). The CDR3 contains 13 residues. CDR1 is SGHNT and CDR2 is YYREEE in the germline V gene (reference sequence). Deletions cut 4 bases from V and 6 bases from J, with 13 bases between. The CDR3 spells CASSGWGLAEAFF. The CDR3 nucleotides are TGTGCCAGCAGCGGCTGGGGCCTCGCTGAAGCTTTCTTT.

This clone appeared a single time. The chain recombines TRBV7-2 with TRBJ2-3, with D hard to call. Per the germline V gene, CDR1 is SGHTA and CDR2 is FQGNSA. V lost 5 bases, J lost 1 base, and 10 bases lay in between. The CDR3 sequence is 14 residues long. CDR3 bases: TGTGCCAGCAGCCCAACAGTTGGCACAGATACGCAGTATTTT. Protein: CASSPTVGTDTQYF.

This chain joins TRBV25-1 and TRBJ1-2, with D perhaps TRBD1 (5 bases). V lost 2 bases and J 2 bases, leaving 9 bases between the germline ends. In germline, CDR1 is MGHDK, CDR2 SYGVNS. CDR3 length: 14 amino acids. DNA for the CDR3: TGTGCCAGCAGTGAAATAGGGGCCAACTATGGCTACACCTTC. Its protein product is CASSEIGANYGYTF.

This clone was observed once. This chain links TRBV5-6 with TRBJ1-2, with TRBD1 as a possible D gene (6 bases). The CDR3 loop spans 13 amino acids. V was pared by 6 bases and J by 2 bases, with 11 bases between. From germline, CDR1 is SGHDT and CDR2 YYEEEE. The CDR3 coding sequence is TGTGCCAGCAAGCGGACAGAGAACTATGGCTACACCTTC. It translates to CASKRTENYGYTF.

The J gene is TRBJ2-5, the V gene TRBV5-1; 9 bases are shared with TRBD2. The J segment lost 2 bases and the V segment lost 4 bases, leaving 12 bases of the junction unmatched. Germline V gene sequence: CDR1 SGHRS, CDR2 YFSETQ. The CDR3 has 17 amino acids. CDR3 sequence reads: CASSRSTRAGGQETQYF. CDR3 in DNA: TGCGCCAGCAGCAGATCGACTAGAGCGGGGGGACAAGAGACCCAGTACTTC.

Regarding this clone: This specimen includes other DNA sequences encoding the same CDR3. This chain connects TRBV6-1 to TRBJ1-2; 7 nucleotides agree with TRBD1. The CDR3 is 13 amino acids. The trim removed 5 bases at V and 2 bases at J, leaving 2 bases unmatched. Germline V CDR1 and CDR2: MNHNS, SASEGT. CDR3 sequence (DNA): TGTGCCAGCAGTCCGGGACAGAACTATGGCTACACCTTC. It encodes CASSPGQNYGYTF.

The chain is built from TRBV4-2 and TRBJ2-7; tentatively, D is TRBD2 (6 bases). V lost 0 bases to trimming and J lost 2 bases, with 8 bases between them. This CDR3 spans 14 amino acids. The germline V gene encodes CDR1 LGHNA and CDR2 YNFKEQ. CDR3 amino acids: CASSQEAGPYEQYF. The CDR3 DNA reads TGTGCCAGCAGCCAAGAGGCGGGACCCTACGAGCAGTACTTC.

The chain carries TRBV5-4 and TRBJ2-5; 7 bases are shared with TRBD2. The CDR3 loop spans 15 amino acids. Germline V gene data show CDR1 as SGHNT and CDR2 as YYREEE (reference sequence). V shed 1 base and J 7 bases; nucleotides not matched to a gene: 10. The CDR3 loop reads CASSLPGLSLGTQYF. The CDR3 DNA sequence: TGTGCCAGCAGCTTGCCGGGACTATCGTTGGGGACCCAGTACTTC.

The J gene is TRBJ2-1, the V gene TRBV18, with D tentatively TRBD2 (5 bases). Trimming removed 2 bases at V and 0 bases at J, with 8 bases between. The CDR3 loop spans 15 amino acids. CDR1 and CDR2 (germline): KGHSH, LQKENI. The CDR3 protein is CASSPVASSYNEQFF. For the CDR3, the DNA is TGTGCCAGCTCACCAGTAGCGAGCTCCTACAATGAGCAGTTCTTC. The full variable domain, its missing parts supplied by reference TRBV18 and TRBJ2-1, is NAGVMQNPRHLVRRRGQEARLRCSPMKGHSHVYWYRQLPEEGLKFMVYLQKENIIDESGMPKERFSAEFPKEGPSILRIQQVVRGDSAAYFCASSPVASSYNEQFFGPGTRLTVL.

The chain carries TRBV9 and TRBJ2-7; D gene unclear. Per germline, CDR1 SGDLS and CDR2 YYNGEE. This CDR3 is built from 13 residues. The V end lost 0 bases, the J end lost 7 bases, and 11 bases lay between the germline ends. The chain's CDR3 is CASSVDSYGEQYF. CDR3 nucleotide sequence: TGTGCCAGCAGCGTAGATTCTTACGGGGAGCAGTACTTC.

The chain is built from TRBV4-3 and TRBJ2-3; TRBD2 agrees at 11 bases. Germline CDR1 and CDR2: LGHNA and YSLEER. With V trimmed by 4 bases and J by 2 bases, 5 bases remained unmatched. There are 16 residues in the CDR3. Written as DNA, the CDR3 is TGCGCCAGCAGCCCGGGACTAGCGGAACTCACAGATACGCAGTATTTT. It is translated as CASSPGLAELTDTQYF.

The chain employs TRBV27 and TRBJ1-1, with 7 bases identical to TRBD1. Germline V gene sequence: CDR1 MNHEY, CDR2 SMNVEV (reference sequence). CDR3 length: 15 residues. The junction had 3 bases not matched to a gene; V was cut back by 1 base and J by 1 base. In DNA form, the CDR3 reads TGTGCCAGCAGTTTATTGGCAGGGGGGAACACTGAAGCTTTCTTT. Amino acids: CASSLLAGGNTEAFF.